This T cell receptor (beta chain) was sequenced in a study of tumor-infiltrating lymphocytes in oesophageal squamous cell carcinoma. TCRdb redid the calling of the PCR reads with MiXCR, one entry per CDR3 protein. The sample lists 5,500 to 7,500 distinct CDR3 sequences, more than 12% seen once, with 17% in the top ten. This clonotype was observed many times. The missing conserved phenylalanine or tryptophan at the end of this CDR3 makes a read error likely. No DNA is shown, since the ends of the CDR3 on it are uncertain; the CDR3 is the one TCRdb lists. The CDR3 spans 16 amino acids, including both terminal residues. Germline V gives CDR1 SGHTA, CDR2 FQGNSA.

What was sequenced was esophageal tumor tissue. This clonotype was sampled from a male donor with esophageal squamous cell carcinoma. The chain links TRBV7-2 to TRBJ2-7; TRBD1 reflects the table's D call only, with no check against the DNA. CDR3 residues: CASSLGQGAYGYTFGS.